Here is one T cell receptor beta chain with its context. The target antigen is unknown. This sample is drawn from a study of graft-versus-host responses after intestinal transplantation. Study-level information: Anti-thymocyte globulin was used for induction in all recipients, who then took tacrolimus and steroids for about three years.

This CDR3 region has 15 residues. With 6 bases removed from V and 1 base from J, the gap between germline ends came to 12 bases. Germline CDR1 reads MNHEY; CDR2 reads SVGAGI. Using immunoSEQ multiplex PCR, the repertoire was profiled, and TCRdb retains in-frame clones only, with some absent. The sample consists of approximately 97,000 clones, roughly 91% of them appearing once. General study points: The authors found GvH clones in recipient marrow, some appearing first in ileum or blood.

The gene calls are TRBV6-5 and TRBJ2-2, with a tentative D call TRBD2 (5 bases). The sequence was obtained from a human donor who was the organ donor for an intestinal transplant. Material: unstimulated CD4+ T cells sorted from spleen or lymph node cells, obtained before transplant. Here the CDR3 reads CASSGLTLNTGELFF. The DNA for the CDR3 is TGTGCCAGCAGCGGACTCACACTGAACACCGGGGAGCTGTTTTTT.